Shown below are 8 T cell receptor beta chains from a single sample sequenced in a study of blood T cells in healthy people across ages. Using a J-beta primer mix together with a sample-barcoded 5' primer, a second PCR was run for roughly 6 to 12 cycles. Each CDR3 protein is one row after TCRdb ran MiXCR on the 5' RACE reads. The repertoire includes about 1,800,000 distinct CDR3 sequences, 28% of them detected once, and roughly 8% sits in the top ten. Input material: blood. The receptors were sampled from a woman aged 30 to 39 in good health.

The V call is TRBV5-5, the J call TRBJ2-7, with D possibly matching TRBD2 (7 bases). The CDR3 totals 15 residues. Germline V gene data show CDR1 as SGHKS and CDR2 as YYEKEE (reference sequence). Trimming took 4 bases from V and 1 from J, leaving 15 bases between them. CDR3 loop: CASSPRGGPSYEQYF. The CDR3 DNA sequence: TGTGCCAGCAGCCCGAGGGGGGGCCCTTCCTACGAGCAGTACTTC.

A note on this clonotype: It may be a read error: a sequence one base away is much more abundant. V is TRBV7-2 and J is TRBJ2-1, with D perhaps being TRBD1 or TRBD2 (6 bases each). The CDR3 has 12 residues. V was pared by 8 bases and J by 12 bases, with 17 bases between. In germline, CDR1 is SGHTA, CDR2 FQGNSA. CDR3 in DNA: TGTGCCAGCTCTTGGGGGGCCGGTGGGCAGTTCTTC. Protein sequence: CASSWGAGGQFF.

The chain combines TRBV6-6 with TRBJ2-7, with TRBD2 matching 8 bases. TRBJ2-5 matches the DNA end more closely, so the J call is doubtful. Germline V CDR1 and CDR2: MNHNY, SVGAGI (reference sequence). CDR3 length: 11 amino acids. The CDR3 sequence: CAAAGAETQYF. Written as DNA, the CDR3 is TGTGCCGCAGCGGGAGCGGAGACCCAGTACTTC.

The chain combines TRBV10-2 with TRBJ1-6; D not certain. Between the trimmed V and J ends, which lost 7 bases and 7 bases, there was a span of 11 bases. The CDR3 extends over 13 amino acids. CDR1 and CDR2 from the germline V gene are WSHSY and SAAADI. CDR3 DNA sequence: TGCGCCAGCACCGGGCCCGGGAATTCACCCCTCCACTTT. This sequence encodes CASTGPGNSPLHF.

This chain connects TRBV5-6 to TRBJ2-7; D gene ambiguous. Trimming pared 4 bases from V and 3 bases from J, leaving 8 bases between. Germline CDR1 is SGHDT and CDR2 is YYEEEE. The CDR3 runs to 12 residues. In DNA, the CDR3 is TGTGCCAGCAGCCAATATCTCTACGAGCAGTACTTC. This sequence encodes CASSQYLYEQYF.

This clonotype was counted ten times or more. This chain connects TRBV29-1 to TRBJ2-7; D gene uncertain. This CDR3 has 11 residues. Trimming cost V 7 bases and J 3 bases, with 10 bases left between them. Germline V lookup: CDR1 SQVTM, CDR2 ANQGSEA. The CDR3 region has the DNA TGCAGCGGTAGATGGAGCTACGAGCAGTACTTC. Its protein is CSGRWSYEQYF.

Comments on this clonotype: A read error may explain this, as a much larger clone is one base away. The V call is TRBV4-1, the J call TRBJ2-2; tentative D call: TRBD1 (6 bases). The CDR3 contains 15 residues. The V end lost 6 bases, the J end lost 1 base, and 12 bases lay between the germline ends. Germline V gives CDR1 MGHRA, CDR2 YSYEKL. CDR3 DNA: TGCGCCAGCAGGGGGGACACCATGAACACCGGGGAGCTGTTTTTT. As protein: CASRGDTMNTGELFF.

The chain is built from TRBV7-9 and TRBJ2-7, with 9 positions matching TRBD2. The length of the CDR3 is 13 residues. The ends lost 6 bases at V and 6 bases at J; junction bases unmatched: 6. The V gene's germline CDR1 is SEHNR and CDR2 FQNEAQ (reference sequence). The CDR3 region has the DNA TGTGCCAGCAGACGGACTAGCGAGTCCGAGCAGTACTTC. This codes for CASRRTSESEQYF.